The 13 T cell receptor beta chains given below trace back to one sample, sequenced in a study of cytomegalovirus exposure and HLA in healthy donors. PCR amplification relied on 60 Vbeta primers (plus 13 Jbeta primers). Measured with immunoSEQ multiplex PCR; TCRdb has only the in-frame clones, and not every one. Of hundreds of thousands of clones listed, around 80% are singletons. Sample: PBMCs. The source is a woman aged 40 to 50 in good health and CMV-seronegative.

The chain carries TRBV29-1 and TRBJ1-1, with TRBD1 matching 11 bases. The CDR3 consists of 14 residues. Per the germline V gene, CDR1 is SQVTM and CDR2 is ANQGSEA. V lost 6 bases to trimming and J lost 4 bases; unmatched junction nucleotides: 7. CDR3 in amino acids: CSVPVGTGGTEAFF. CDR3 DNA sequence: TGCAGCGTGCCTGTTGGGACAGGGGGCACTGAAGCTTTCTTT.

This clone was counted a few times. V is TRBV4-3 and J is TRBJ2-1, with D tentatively TRBD2 (7 bases). V was pared by 2 bases and J by 2 bases, with 13 bases between. The germline CDR1 and CDR2 sequences are LGHNA and YSLEER. There are 16 residues in the CDR3. The CDR3: CASSQQAGHTYNEQFF. In DNA, the CDR3 is TGCGCCAGCAGCCAACAAGCGGGACATACCTACAATGAGCAGTTCTTC.

CDR3 sequence reads: CASSQSGPDRVNYGYTF. The CDR3 nucleotides are TGCGCCAGCAGTCAATCGGGACCGGACAGGGTTAACTATGGCTACACCTTC. V usage is TRBV23-1 and J usage is TRBJ1-2, with TRBD1 matching over 8 bases. TRBV23-1 is recorded as an ORF, its role being uncertain. The CDR3 runs to 17 residues. Losses at the gene ends were 0 bases for V and 1 base for J; bases not matched to a gene: 7.

The rearrangement joins TRBV27 to TRBJ2-5, with a possible D match to TRBD2 (5 bases). The CDR3 has 13 amino acids. V was trimmed by 3 bases and J by 5 bases, leaving 10 bases between them. Germline CDR1 is MNHEY and CDR2 is SMNVEV (reference sequence). The CDR3 DNA reads as TGTGCCAGCAGTTTCGGTAGGAGGGAGACCCAGTACTTC. The encoded protein is CASSFGRRETQYF.

The V and J genes are TRBV19 and TRBJ2-6; possibly TRBD1 for D (5 bases). Germline CDR1 is LNHDA and CDR2 is SQIVND (reference sequence). V was trimmed by 7 bases and J by 4 bases, leaving 17 bases between them. This CDR3 has 16 residues. The CDR3 bases are TGTGCCAGTACCATCCCCCAGGGAACCGGGGCCAACGTCCTGACTTTC. Amino acids: CASTIPQGTGANVLTF.

This chain connects TRBV9 to TRBJ1-2, with D perhaps matching TRBD1 (5 bases). CDR1 SGDLS and CDR2 YYNGEE come from the germline V gene. The CDR3 spans 12 residues. V lost 0 bases, J lost 7 bases, and 7 bases lay in between. The CDR3 here is CASSVGGGGYTF. Written as DNA, the CDR3 is TGTGCCAGCAGCGTAGGGGGGGGTGGCTACACCTTC.

This chain links TRBV19 with TRBJ2-1; D unclear. Germline V gives CDR1 LNHDA, CDR2 SQIVND (reference sequence). The length of the CDR3 is 12 residues. Trimming left V 4 bases short and J 3 bases short, with 4 bases between. In nucleotides, the CDR3 is TGTGCCAGTAGTAACAGCTACAATGAGCAGTTCTTC. Residues: CASSNSYNEQFF.

The rearrangement joins TRBV30 to TRBJ1-1, with TRBD1 matching 9 bases. Losses at the gene ends were 3 bases for V and 9 bases for J; bases not matched to a gene: 11. The CDR3 spans 14 residues. CDR1 is GTSNPN and CDR2 is SVGIG in the germline V gene (reference sequence). CDR3 in amino acids: CAWSPSGQGLQAFF. In DNA, the CDR3 is TGTGCCTGGAGCCCCTCGGGACAGGGACTTCAAGCTTTCTTT.

This clone was detected only once. The rearrangement links TRBV4-2 to TRBJ2-1; D is possibly TRBD1 (6 bases). Germline V gene sequence: CDR1 LGHNA, CDR2 YNFKEQ. The germline V and J ends were trimmed by 0 bases and 5 bases, with 8 bases remaining between them. The CDR3 spans 14 residues. The chain's CDR3 is CASSQDSGDNEQFF. The CDR3 nucleotides read TGTGCCAGCAGCCAAGATTCAGGGGACAATGAGCAGTTCTTC.

The chain has TRBV7-3 and TRBJ1-2; 8 bases match TRBD1. V lost 8 bases, J lost 2 bases, and 4 bases stayed unmatched. CDR3 length: 13 residues. In germline, CDR1 is SGHTA, CDR2 FQGTGA. CDR3 in amino acids: CASGQGENYGYTF. In nucleotides, the CDR3 is TGTGCCAGCGGACAGGGTGAGAACTATGGCTACACCTTC.

This sequence joins TRBV7-6 and TRBJ1-1, with D possibly TRBD1 on 6 matching bases. The germline CDR1 and CDR2 sequences are SGHVS and FNYEAQ. Trimming removed 5 bases at V and 5 bases at J, with 15 bases between. CDR3 length: 14 residues. CDR3 nucleotides: TGTGCCAGCAGCCCCGGCCAGGGGCAGACTGAAGCTTTCTTT. It encodes CASSPGQGQTEAFF. Using reference TRBV7-6 and TRBJ1-1 for the parts outside the CDR3, the full variable domain is GAGVSQSPRYKVTKRGQDVALRCDPISGHVSLYWYRQALGQGPEFLTYFNYEAQQDKSGLPNDRFSAERPEGSISTLTIQRTEQRDSAMYRCASSPGQGQTEAFFGQGTRLTVV.

This chain connects TRBV27 to TRBJ2-7, with TRBD2 as a possible D gene (5 bases). The CDR3 length is 12 residues. Per germline, CDR1 MNHEY and CDR2 SMNVEV (reference sequence). V was cut by 9 bases and J by 2 bases, with 11 bases left in between. The CDR3 sequence: CARLRETYEQYF. The CDR3 DNA reads as TGTGCCAGACTTCGGGAAACCTACGAGCAGTACTTC.

The chain links TRBV13 to TRBJ1-4; 9 nucleotides align to TRBD1. V dropped 4 bases and J dropped 7; count of bases not matched to a gene: 4. The germline V gene encodes CDR1 PRHDT and CDR2 FYEKMQ (reference sequence). The CDR3 consists of 14 residues. Written as DNA, the CDR3 is TGTGCCAGCAGCTCGGACAGGGGTTTTGAAAAACTGTTTTTT. It encodes CASSSDRGFEKLFF.